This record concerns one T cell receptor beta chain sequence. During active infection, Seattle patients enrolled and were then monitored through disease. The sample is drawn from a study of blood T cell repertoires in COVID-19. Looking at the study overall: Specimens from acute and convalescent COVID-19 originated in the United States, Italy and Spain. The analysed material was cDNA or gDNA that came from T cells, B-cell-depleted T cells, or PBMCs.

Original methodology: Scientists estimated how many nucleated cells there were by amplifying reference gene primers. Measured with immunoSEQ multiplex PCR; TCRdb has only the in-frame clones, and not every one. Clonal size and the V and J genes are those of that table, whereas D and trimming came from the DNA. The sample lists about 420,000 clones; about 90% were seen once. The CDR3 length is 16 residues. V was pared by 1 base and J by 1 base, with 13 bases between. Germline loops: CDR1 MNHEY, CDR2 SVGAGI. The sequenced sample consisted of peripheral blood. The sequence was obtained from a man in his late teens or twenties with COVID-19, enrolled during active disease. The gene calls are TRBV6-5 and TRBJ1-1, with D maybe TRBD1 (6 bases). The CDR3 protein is CASSYYPQGGNTEAFF. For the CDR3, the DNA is TGTGCCAGCAGTTACTACCCACAGGGTGGGAACACTGAAGCTTTCTTT.